This T cell receptor beta chain is from a study of T cell responses to AZD1222 COVID-19 vaccine (dated by TCRdb to about 2021). Background for the entire study: Because spike-specific TCR depth and breadth did not differ between the two schedules, AZD1222 recipients who got a second dose at roughly 4 weeks were pooled with those who got a second dose at roughly 12 weeks. TCR sequencing was performed for 230 to 250 trial participants, of whom around 200 were given two doses of AZD1222 and roughly 25 were given two doses of MenACWY control vaccine. Enrollment into the trials was organized by age into subgroups of 18-55, 56-69 and 70-plus years, and those subgroups contained roughly 140, 27 and 60 TCR-sequenced participants, respectively. What the research found in general, with its limitations: The whole spike protein was spanned by vaccine-associated CD4 TCRs, and dominant responses were seen in regions 160-218 and 743-854. Participants were mostly white British and included more females than males, and it was suggested by the authors that clonal diversity may have been underestimated. Nearly half of unique spike-specific TCRs reportedly recognized epitopes outside regions mutated in the B.1.351 and B.1.1.7 variants. In the small 56-69-year group, the increase in depth fell short of significance, most likely because of low power. No day 14 peak-response samples were available, so repertoires were characterized only after the peak T cell response. Conclusions about previously exposed vaccinees are limited, since just six AZD1222 recipients were seropositive for SARS-CoV-2 at baseline. After two AZD1222 doses, both the breadth and the depth of spike-specific TCRs were significantly higher than at day 0 and than in MenACWY recipients.

The time point label corresponds to: baseline before first vaccination. The vaccinee samples were drawn from two UK trials, COV001 and COV002, one of which was a single-blind randomized controlled phase 2/3 trial testing AZD1222 (ChAdOx1 nCoV-19) in healthy adults. Trial participant PBMC samples were collected at day 0 and day 28 after the second dose for TCRbeta chain sequencing. The CDR3 sequence holds 15 residues, the cysteine and phenylalanine included. Here the CDR3 DNA is all that survives: 45 bases in frame from base 1. V is shortened by 6 bases, J by 11 bases, and the region joining them spans 25 bases. The germline V gene yields SGHTA for CDR1 and FQGNSA for CDR2. The CDR3 regions of human TCRbeta chains were analyzed by immunosequencing. As for the original processing: TCRs in the repertoires were compared against a reference library of SARS-CoV-2-specific TCRs that had been generated with the MIRA antigen-specificity platform. Breadth meant the fraction of unique TCRs that were SARS-CoV-2-associated, whereas depth meant the fraction of total T cells that were SARS-CoV-2-associated. Using the MIRA data, every spike-specific TCR was mapped to the spike region that the TCR reacted to and assigned to either a CD4 or a CD8 class. Log10-transformed breadth and depth values were compared by one-way ANOVA with Sidak's multiple comparisons tests. TCRdb re-hosts the immuneACCESS table, in-frame sequences only. Its copies lack some clones; in the studies checked, an unresolved V gene accounts for under half of them, and the cause for the rest is not known. D and trimming were read from the DNA, whereas the V and J calls and clone size are those reported in that table. This sample holds about 130,000 clones; roughly 90% were observed only once. Clones ranked in the top ten supply 1.9% of the sample.

Turning to this clone: The antigen it binds to is not known. Base-call qualities are not available, and no considerably larger clone is one nucleotide away.

The specimen was peripheral blood, collected on day 0 of AZD1222 vaccination. The V and J segments used are TRBV7-2 and TRBJ1-1, with the identity of the D gene unclear. This clonotype was obtained from an adult in good health. The DNA reads TGTGCCAGCAGTCAACCGTCGGGGTATGGGATCGGGGCTTTCTTT. It translates to CASSQPSGYGIGAFF.